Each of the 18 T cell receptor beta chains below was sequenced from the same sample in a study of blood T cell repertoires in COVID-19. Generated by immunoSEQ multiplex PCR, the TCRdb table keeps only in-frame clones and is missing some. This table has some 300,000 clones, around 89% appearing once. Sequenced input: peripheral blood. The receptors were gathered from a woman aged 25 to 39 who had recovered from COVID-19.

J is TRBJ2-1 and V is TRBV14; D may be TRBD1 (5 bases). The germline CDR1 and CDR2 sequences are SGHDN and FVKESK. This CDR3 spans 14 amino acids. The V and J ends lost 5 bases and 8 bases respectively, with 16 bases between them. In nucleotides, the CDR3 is TGTGCCAGCAGCTCGCGACAGAGTTGGCATGAGCAGTTCTTC. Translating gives CASSSRQSWHEQFF.

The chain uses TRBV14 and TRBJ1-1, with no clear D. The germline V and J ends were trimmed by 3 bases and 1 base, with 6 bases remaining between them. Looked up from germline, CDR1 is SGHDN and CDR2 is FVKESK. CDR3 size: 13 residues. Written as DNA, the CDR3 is TGTGCCAGCAGCCAGGGGAGGAACACTGAAGCTTTCTTT. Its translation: CASSQGRNTEAFF.

Here the CDR3 DNA reads TGTGCCAGCAGCACGGGACAGGGTTTGGATACGCAGTATTTT. Protein product: CASSTGQGLDTQYF. The V and J genes are TRBV5-4 and TRBJ2-3, with 9 bases identical to TRBD1. The CDR3 extends over 14 amino acids. Germline V CDR1 and CDR2: SGHNT, YYREEE (reference sequence). The V segment lost 4 bases and the J segment 6 bases; nucleotides outside the gene matches: 6.

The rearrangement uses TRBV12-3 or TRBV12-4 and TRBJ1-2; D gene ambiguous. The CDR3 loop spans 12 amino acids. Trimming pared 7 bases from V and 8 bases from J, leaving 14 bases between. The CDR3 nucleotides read TGTGCCAGCACCGTCTGGCGCGGCGGCTACACCTTC. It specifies CASTVWRGGYTF.

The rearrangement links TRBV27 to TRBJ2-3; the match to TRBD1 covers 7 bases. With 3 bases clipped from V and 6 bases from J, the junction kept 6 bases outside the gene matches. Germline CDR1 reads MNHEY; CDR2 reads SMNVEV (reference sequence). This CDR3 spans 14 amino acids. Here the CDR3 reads CASSFSPQGDTQYF. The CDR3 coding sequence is TGTGCCAGCAGTTTTTCTCCACAGGGGGATACGCAGTATTTT.

CDR3 DNA sequence: TGTGCCAGCAGCTTAGCGCGGGCGGAAGCTTTCTTT. Its protein product is CASSLARAEAFF. The chain combines TRBV7-9 with TRBJ1-1; the D is unclear. The V gene lost 0 bases and the J gene lost 8 bases, with 7 bases spanning the gap. The CDR3 length is 12 residues. Germline values: CDR1 SEHNR, CDR2 FQNEAQ (reference sequence).

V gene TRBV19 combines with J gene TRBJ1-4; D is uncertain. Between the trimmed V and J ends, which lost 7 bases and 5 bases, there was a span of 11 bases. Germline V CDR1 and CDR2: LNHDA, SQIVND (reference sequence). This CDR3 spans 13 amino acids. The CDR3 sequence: CASISRMNEKLFF. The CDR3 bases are TGTGCCAGTATTTCCAGAATGAATGAAAAACTGTTTTTT. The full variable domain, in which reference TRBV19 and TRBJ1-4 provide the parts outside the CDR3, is DGGITQSPKYLFRKEGQNVTLSCEQNLNHDAMYWYRQDPGQGLRLIYYSQIVNDFQKGDIAEGYSVSREKKESFPLTVTSAQKNPTAFYLCASISRMNEKLFFGSGTQLSVL.

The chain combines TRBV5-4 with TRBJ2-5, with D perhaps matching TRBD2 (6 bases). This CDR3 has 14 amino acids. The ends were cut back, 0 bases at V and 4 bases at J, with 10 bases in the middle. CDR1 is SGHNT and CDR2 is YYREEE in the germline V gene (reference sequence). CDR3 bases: TGTGCCAGCAGCTTGGCAGGCGGGGCAGAGACCCAGTACTTC. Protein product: CASSLAGGAETQYF.

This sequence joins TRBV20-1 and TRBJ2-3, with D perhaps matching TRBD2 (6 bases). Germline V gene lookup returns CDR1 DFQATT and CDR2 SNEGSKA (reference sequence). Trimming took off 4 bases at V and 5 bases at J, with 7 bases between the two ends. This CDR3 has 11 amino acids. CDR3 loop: CSANGRDTQYF. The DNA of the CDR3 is TGCAGTGCTAACGGGAGAGATACGCAGTATTTT.

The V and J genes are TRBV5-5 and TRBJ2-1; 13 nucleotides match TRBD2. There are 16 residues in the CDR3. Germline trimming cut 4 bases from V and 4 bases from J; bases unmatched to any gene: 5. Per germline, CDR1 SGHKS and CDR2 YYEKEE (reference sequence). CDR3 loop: CASSKGLAGVYNEQFF. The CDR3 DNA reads TGTGCCAGCAGCAAAGGACTAGCGGGGGTATACAATGAGCAGTTCTTC.

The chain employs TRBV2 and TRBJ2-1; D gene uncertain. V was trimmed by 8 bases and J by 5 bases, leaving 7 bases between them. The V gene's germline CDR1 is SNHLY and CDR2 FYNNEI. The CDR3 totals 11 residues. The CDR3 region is CASGFHNEQFF. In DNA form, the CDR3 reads TGTGCCAGCGGCTTCCACAATGAGCAGTTCTTC.

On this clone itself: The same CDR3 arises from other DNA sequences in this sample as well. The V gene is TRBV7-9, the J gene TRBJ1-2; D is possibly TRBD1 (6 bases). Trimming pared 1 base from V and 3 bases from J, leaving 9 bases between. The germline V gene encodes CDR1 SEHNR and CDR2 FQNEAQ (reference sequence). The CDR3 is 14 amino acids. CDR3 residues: CASSLVPGDYGYTF. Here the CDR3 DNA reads TGTGCCAGCAGCTTAGTTCCAGGGGACTATGGCTACACCTTC.

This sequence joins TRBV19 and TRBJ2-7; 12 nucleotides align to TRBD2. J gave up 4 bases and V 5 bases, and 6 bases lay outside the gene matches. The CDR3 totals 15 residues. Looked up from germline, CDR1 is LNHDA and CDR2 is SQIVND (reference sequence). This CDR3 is CASSPGLAGFYEQYF. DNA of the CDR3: TGTGCCAGTAGTCCAGGACTAGCGGGGTTTTACGAGCAGTACTTC. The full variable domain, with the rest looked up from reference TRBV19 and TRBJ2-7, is DGGITQSPKYLFRKEGQNVTLSCEQNLNHDAMYWYRQDPGQGLRLIYYSQIVNDFQKGDIAEGYSVSREKKESFPLTVTSAQKNPTAFYLCASSPGLAGFYEQYFGPGTRLTVT.

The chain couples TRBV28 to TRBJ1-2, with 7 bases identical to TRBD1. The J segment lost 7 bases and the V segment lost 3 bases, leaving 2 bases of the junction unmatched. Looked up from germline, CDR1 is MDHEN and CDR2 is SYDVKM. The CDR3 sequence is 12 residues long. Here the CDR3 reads CASSFRGPGYTF. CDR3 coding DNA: TGTGCCAGCAGTTTTAGGGGGCCTGGCTACACCTTC.

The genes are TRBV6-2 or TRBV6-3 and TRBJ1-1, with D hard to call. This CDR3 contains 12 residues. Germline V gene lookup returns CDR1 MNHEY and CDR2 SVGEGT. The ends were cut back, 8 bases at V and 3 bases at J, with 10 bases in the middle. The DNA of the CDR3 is TGTGCCAGCGGCCAGCCGTACACTGAAGCTTTCTTT. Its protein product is CASGQPYTEAFF.

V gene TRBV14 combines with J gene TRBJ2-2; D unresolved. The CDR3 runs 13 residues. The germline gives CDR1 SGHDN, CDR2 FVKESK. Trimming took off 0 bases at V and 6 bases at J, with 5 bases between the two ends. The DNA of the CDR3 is TGTGCCAGCAGCCAAGATATTGCCGGGGAGCTGTTTTTT. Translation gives CASSQDIAGELFF.

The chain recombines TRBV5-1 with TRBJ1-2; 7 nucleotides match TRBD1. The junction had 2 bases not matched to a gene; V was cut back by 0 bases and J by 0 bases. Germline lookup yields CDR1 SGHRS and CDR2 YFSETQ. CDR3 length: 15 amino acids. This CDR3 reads CASSLDRGANYGYTF. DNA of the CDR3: TGCGCCAGCAGCTTGGACAGGGGAGCTAACTATGGCTACACCTTC.

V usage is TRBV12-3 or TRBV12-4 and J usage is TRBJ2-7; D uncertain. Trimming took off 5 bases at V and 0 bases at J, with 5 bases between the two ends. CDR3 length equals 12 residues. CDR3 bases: TGTGCCAGCAGTCCCTTCTCCTACGAGCAGTACTTC. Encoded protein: CASSPFSYEQYF.